Sequencing of this T cell receptor beta chain was carried out in a study of shared clonotypes between healthy human individuals. Study-wide context: Every donor yielded three CD4 naive, three CD4 memory, two CD8 naive and one CD8 memory plate.

Once extracted for a subset, genomic DNA was divided evenly among several immunoSEQ plates. Method: immunoSEQ multiplex PCR; TCRdb's copy keeps in-frame clones and lacks some. The table records 650,000 to 800,000 clones, about 90% of them present only once. Terminally differentiated effector memory CD45RA+ cells were excluded by CCR7 positive selection of CD45RO-negative cells. Whole-study findings and limits: Larger estimated richness was generally recorded for naive subsets relative to memory subsets. Some clonotypes were shared by all four sorted-subset donors, while others were not shared. The non-shared ones had lower generation probabilities than the shared ones.

V dropped 6 bases and J dropped 0 bases, with 6 bases sitting between them. Germline V gives CDR1 MNHNY, CDR2 SVGAGI (reference sequence). The CDR3 consists of 12 residues. Concerning this clone itself: No antigen is known for it.

Sequencing was done on a sample of naive CD8+ T cells sorted from blood. J is TRBJ2-7 and V is TRBV6-6, with D unclear. This clonotype was obtained from a man aged 30 to 39 in good health. The CDR3 region is CASRSDSYEQYF. In DNA form, the CDR3 reads TGTGCCAGCAGGAGCGACTCCTACGAGCAGTACTTC.